Listed below are T cell receptor beta chains from one sample, sequenced in a study of T cells expressing NK-cell markers. TCRdb reprocessed the 5' RACE reads, keeping one entry per CDR3 protein, no DNA. The repertoire table contains about 410,000 distinct CDR3 sequences. Material for sequencing was blood T cells: a sorted CD56 or NKG2C T cell subset, CD4+ or CD8+ T cells, or bulk PBMC T cells (not recorded which). These receptor sequences come from a woman aged 45-65 years in good health. Each CDR3 is given with its conserved first and last residue. Fields, in order: CDR3 length, V gene, J gene, CDR3 protein.

len: 16; v_gene: TRBV6-5; j_gene: TRBJ1-1; CDR3aa: CASSYAGGAANTEAFF
len: 13; v_gene: TRBV19; j_gene: TRBJ1-2; CDR3aa: CASSPGLEYGYTF
len: 15; v_gene: TRBV6-5; j_gene: TRBJ2-2; CDR3aa: CASSIPGGSTGELFF
len: 15; v_gene: TRBV4-1; j_gene: TRBJ2-5; CDR3aa: CASSQEGLAQGTQYF
len: 14; v_gene: TRBV2; j_gene: TRBJ2-2; CDR3aa: CASIAGENTGELFF
len: 16; v_gene: TRBV5-1; j_gene: TRBJ2-2; CDR3aa: CASSNTGQGAKGELFF
len: 15; v_gene: TRBV20-1; j_gene: TRBJ2-2; CDR3aa: CSALGWRENTGELFF
len: 16; v_gene: TRBV7-2; j_gene: TRBJ2-1; CDR3aa: CASSFQGGTAYNEQFF
len: 12; v_gene: TRBV29-1; j_gene: TRBJ2-5; CDR3aa: CSVSQGGETQYF
len: 16; v_gene: TRBV3-1; j_gene: TRBJ1-1; CDR3aa: CASSPNRGMSHTEAFF
len: 14; v_gene: TRBV4-1; j_gene: TRBJ1-5; CDR3aa: CASSRDLGNQPQHF
len: 14; v_gene: TRBV4-2; j_gene: TRBJ2-2; CDR3aa: CASSTSGGTGELFF
len: 16; v_gene: TRBV7-9; j_gene: TRBJ2-5; CDR3aa: CASSLIAGTTGETQYF
len: 15; v_gene: TRBV4-1; j_gene: TRBJ2-2; CDR3aa: CASSQGVGNTGELFF